This T cell receptor beta chain was obtained from a study of cytomegalovirus exposure and HLA in healthy donors. At the level of the study: Among about 179 million T cells, an earlier analysis found 90 million to 130 million unique TCR beta sequences. Overall study findings and caveats: Investigators reported approximately 170 TCR beta chains as tied to cytomegalovirus. A previous analysis found most TCR beta V segments productive roughly 87% or roughly 30% of the time.

On this clone itself: Its antigen is still unknown.

Each donor was healthy, and each was a bone marrow donor. The PCR used 60 Vbeta and 13 Jbeta primers. This table comes from immunoSEQ multiplex PCR, and its TCRdb copy is limited to in-frame clones, with some not included. The sample carries about 120,000 clones, 70% to 85% recorded once. The germline CDR1 and CDR2 sequences are LNHNV and YYDKDF (reference sequence). This CDR3 is built from 15 residues. V shed 4 bases and J 9 bases; nucleotides not matched to a gene: 7. V usage is TRBV15 and J usage is TRBJ2-1, with 12 positions matching TRBD1. The clonotype was recovered from a woman aged 50 to 65 in good health and CMV-seropositive. Sequencing was performed on PBMCs. CDR3 amino acids: CATSTRDRGLGEQFF. The DNA for the CDR3 is TGTGCCACCAGCACCCGGGACAGGGGGCTCGGTGAGCAGTTCTTC.